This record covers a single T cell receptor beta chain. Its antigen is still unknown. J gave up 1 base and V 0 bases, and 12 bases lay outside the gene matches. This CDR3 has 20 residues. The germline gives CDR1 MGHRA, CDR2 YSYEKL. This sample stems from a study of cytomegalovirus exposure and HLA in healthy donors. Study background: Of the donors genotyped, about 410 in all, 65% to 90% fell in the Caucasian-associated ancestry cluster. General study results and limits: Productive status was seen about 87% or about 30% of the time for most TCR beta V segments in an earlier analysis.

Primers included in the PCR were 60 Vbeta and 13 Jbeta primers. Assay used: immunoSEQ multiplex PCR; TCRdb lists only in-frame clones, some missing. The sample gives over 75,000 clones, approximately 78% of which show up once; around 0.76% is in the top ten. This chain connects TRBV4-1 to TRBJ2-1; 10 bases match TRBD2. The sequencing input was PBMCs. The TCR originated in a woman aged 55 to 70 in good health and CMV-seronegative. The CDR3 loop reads CASSQESNLVLAGSYNEQFF. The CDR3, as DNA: TGCGCCAGCAGCCAAGAGTCCAACCTAGTACTAGCGGGATCCTACAATGAGCAGTTCTTC.